The 20 T cell receptor beta chains given below trace back to one sample, sequenced in a study of preoperative IRX-2 immunotherapy in early breast cancer. TCRdb keeps only in-frame clones here, not all; method: immunoSEQ multiplex PCR. The repertoire holds around 11,000 clones, with around 85% as singletons. Specified treatment: preoperative locoregional IRX-2 cytokine immunotherapy. The source material was lymph node tissue, sampled before IRX-2 immunotherapy. These TCRs come from a human donor with breast cancer.

The chain joins TRBV19 to TRBJ2-4, with a tentative D call TRBD1 (5 bases). CDR1 is LNHDA, CDR2 SQIVND, per germline (reference sequence). CDR3 length: 13 amino acids. The V end was cut by 6 bases, the J end by 3 bases, with 9 bases between. CDR3 in amino acids: CASRGQVKNIQYF. The CDR3, as DNA: TGTGCCAGTAGGGGGCAGGTCAAAAACATTCAGTACTTC.

This clone was seen only a few times. V usage is TRBV11-3 and J usage is TRBJ2-1, with a weak D call TRBD1 (5 bases). This CDR3 is built from 16 residues. CDR1 and CDR2 (germline): SGHNT, YENEEA. Trimming removed 3 bases from V and 8 bases from J, with 20 bases in between. The CDR3 protein is CASSLPGARPLHEQFF. The CDR3 DNA is TGTGCCAGCAGCTTGCCTGGGGCCAGACCCCTACATGAGCAGTTCTTC.

The chain links TRBV7-7 to TRBJ2-3; D is perhaps TRBD1 or TRBD2 (5 bases each). Trimming shortened V by 6 bases and J by 2 bases, and 21 bases separated the two germline ends. Germline assignment: CDR1 SSHAT and CDR2 FNYEAQ (reference sequence). The CDR3 runs 17 residues. The CDR3 DNA is TGTGCCAGCAGGCCTTCGACGGGGCCACAAGCCACAGATACGCAGTATTTT. This sequence encodes CASRPSTGPQATDTQYF.

The J gene is TRBJ1-5, the V gene TRBV6-8; the D gene is possibly TRBD1 (5 bases). CDR1 and CDR2 from the germline V gene are MNHGY and SAAAGT. Trimming took off 10 bases at V and 0 bases at J, with 10 bases between the two ends. The CDR3 consists of 13 residues. The CDR3 region has the DNA TGTGCCATCCGGGGACTTAGCAATCAGCCCCAGCATTTT. It is translated as CAIRGLSNQPQHF.

The gene calls are TRBV6-7 and TRBJ2-7; maybe TRBD2 (6 bases). TRBV6-7 is known as an ORF, though its function is uncertain. CDR3 length equals 15 residues. Trimming removed 6 bases at V and 2 bases at J, with 17 bases between. The DNA of the CDR3 is TGTGCCAGCAGGTTCCGCGGGGATTCCCCCTACGAGCAGTACTTC. It is translated as CASRFRGDSPYEQYF.

This clone was seen just once. The chain is built from TRBV19 and TRBJ1-5; 7 bases map to TRBD1. This CDR3 contains 14 residues. Germline CDR1 and CDR2: LNHDA and SQIVND (reference sequence). V lost 5 bases, J lost 6 bases, and 7 bases stayed unmatched. The DNA of the CDR3 is TGTGCCAGTAGTCAGGAGGGGGCGGGTCAGCCCCAGCATTTT. This encodes CASSQEGAGQPQHF.

This clone has just a few counts. The CDR3 sequence: CSVDLGQGQVEQYF. CDR3 bases: TGCAGCGTTGATCTTGGACAGGGGCAAGTCGAGCAGTACTTC. The V gene is TRBV29-1, the J gene TRBJ2-7; 9 bases fit TRBD1. Per germline, CDR1 SQVTM and CDR2 ANQGSEA. Trimming removed 3 bases from V and 6 bases from J; junction bases left unmatched: 9. The CDR3 runs 14 residues.

The chain links TRBV11-3 to TRBJ2-7; possible D gene TRBD2, 6 bases. Germline V CDR1 and CDR2: SGHNT, YENEEA. V was trimmed by 5 bases and J by 5 bases, leaving 16 bases between them. CDR3 length: 14 amino acids. The CDR3 DNA follows: TGTGCCAGCAGCCCGGGACTGACCGGGAACGAGCAGTACTTC. Protein: CASSPGLTGNEQYF.

This chain uses TRBV5-1 with TRBJ2-7, with TRBD1 matching 7 bases. Germline values: CDR1 SGHRS, CDR2 YFSETQ. The J segment lost 2 bases and the V segment lost 3 bases, leaving 5 bases of the junction unmatched. This CDR3 region has 14 residues. The CDR3 loop is CASSSGQTTYEQYF. CDR3 in DNA: TGCGCCAGCAGCTCGGGACAGACCACCTACGAGCAGTACTTC.

The CDR3 loop is CASSYSGGGTEAFF. Written as DNA, the CDR3 is TGTGCCAGCAGTTACTCCGGGGGGGGGACTGAAGCTTTCTTT. The chain joins TRBV6-8 to TRBJ1-1; D might be TRBD1 (5 bases). With 0 bases removed from V and 5 bases from J, the gap between germline ends came to 10 bases. This CDR3 has 14 residues. The V gene's germline CDR1 is MNHGY and CDR2 SAAAGT.

This clone was recorded once. J is TRBJ1-1 and V is TRBV19; D is undetermined. Trimming removed 10 bases at V and 3 bases at J, with 12 bases between. Germline V gene lookup returns CDR1 LNHDA and CDR2 SQIVND (reference sequence). The CDR3 covers 12 residues. This CDR3 is CATKTFYTEAFF. CDR3 in DNA: TGTGCCACTAAGACTTTTTACACTGAAGCTTTCTTT.

Written as DNA, the CDR3 is TGTGCCAGCGGTATGGGACGGACTCTGTCCCCCTCTGGGGCCAACGTCCTGACTTTC. Residues: CASGMGRTLSPSGANVLTF. The chain is built from TRBV11-3 and TRBJ2-6; either TRBD1 or TRBD2 may supply D (5 bases each). V was trimmed by 8 bases and J by 0 bases, leaving 23 bases between them. CDR1 is SGHNT, CDR2 YENEEA, per germline. This CDR3 contains 19 residues.

The chain carries TRBV6-8 and TRBJ2-5, with D possibly TRBD1 on 6 matching bases. Trimming took off 7 bases at V and 2 bases at J, with 17 bases between the two ends. The CDR3 spans 15 residues. The germline gives CDR1 MNHGY, CDR2 SAAAGT. The CDR3 spells CASTRSGHRQETQYF. CDR3 coding DNA: TGTGCCAGCACCAGGTCGGGACACCGACAAGAGACCCAGTACTTC.

The chain employs TRBV23-1 and TRBJ2-1; TRBD2 matches at 14 bases. TRBV23-1 is marked as an open reading frame, function uncertain. Trimming cost V 6 bases and J 7 bases; bases outside gene matches: 8. This CDR3 contains 16 residues. The chain's CDR3 is CASSQVRLAGGNEQFF. CDR3 in DNA: TGCGCCAGCAGCCAAGTCCGACTAGCGGGGGGGAATGAGCAGTTCTTC.

V usage is TRBV7-7 and J usage is TRBJ2-7, with 7 nucleotides matching TRBD2. Germline trimming cut 3 bases from V and 3 bases from J; bases unmatched to any gene: 5. Germline V gives CDR1 SSHAT, CDR2 FNYEAQ (reference sequence). The CDR3 consists of 14 residues. CDR3 sequence (DNA): TGTGCCAGCAGCTTCGGGGGGAATTTCTACGAGCAGTACTTC. Its protein product is CASSFGGNFYEQYF. Full variable domain (rest looked up from reference TRBV7-7 and TRBJ2-7): GAGVSQSPRYKVTKRGQDVTLRCDPISSHATLYWYQQALGQGPEFLTYFNYEAQPDKSGLPSDRFSAERPEGSISTLTIQRTEQRDSAMYRCASSFGGNFYEQYFGPGTRLTVT.

J is TRBJ2-7 and V is TRBV7-8, with unresolved D. CDR1 is SGHVS, CDR2 FQNEAQ, per germline. Trimming cost V 6 bases and J 10 bases, with 19 bases left between them. The CDR3 has 13 residues. The CDR3 sequence is CASSSTGFLLQYF. In DNA, the CDR3 is TGTGCCAGCAGTTCGACTGGTTTTCTACTTCAGTACTTC.

This chain links TRBV28 with TRBJ1-2; a weak D match, TRBD1 (6 bases). CDR3 length: 13 amino acids. The germline V gene has CDR1 MDHEN and CDR2 SYDVKM. With 5 bases removed from V and 2 bases from J, the gap between germline ends came to 9 bases. CDR3 DNA sequence: TGTGCCAGCAGTACAGGGAACAACTATGGCTACACCTTC. Its translation: CASSTGNNYGYTF.

The chain combines TRBV28 with TRBJ2-7, with D perhaps given as TRBD1 or TRBD2 (6 bases each). Germline V gene lookup returns CDR1 MDHEN and CDR2 SYDVKM. The CDR3 spans 12 residues. Between the trimmed V and J ends, which lost 5 bases and 5 bases, there was a span of 10 bases. The CDR3 sequence is CASSRRGNEQYF. The CDR3 coding sequence is TGTGCCAGCAGTCGGAGGGGGAACGAGCAGTACTTC.

The genes are TRBV19 and TRBJ2-7, with 12 bases aligning to TRBD2. The trim removed 5 bases at V and 6 bases at J, leaving 11 bases unmatched. The germline V gene encodes CDR1 LNHDA and CDR2 SQIVND (reference sequence). This CDR3 is built from 16 residues. The CDR3 protein is CASSPAPSGRAVEQYF. DNA of the CDR3: TGTGCCAGTAGTCCTGCTCCTAGCGGGAGGGCCGTCGAGCAGTACTTC.

The V call is TRBV19, the J call TRBJ1-1; 11 bases are a match to TRBD1. The CDR3 is 18 amino acids. Germline V gene data show CDR1 as LNHDA and CDR2 as SQIVND (reference sequence). V dropped 5 bases and J dropped 4; count of bases not matched to a gene: 15. CDR3 DNA: TGTGCCAGTAGTTCGCGGAATAACCGGGACAGGGGGGGCACTGAAGCTTTCTTT. Its protein product is CASSSRNNRDRGGTEAFF.